This T cell receptor beta chain was profiled in a study of T cells in localized non-small cell lung cancer. CDR1 SGHTS and CDR2 YDEGEE come from the germline V gene. Trimming left V 6 bases short and J 3 bases short, with 7 bases between. The CDR3 length is 11 residues. Produced via immunoSEQ multiplex PCR; TCRdb's table is partial and in-frame only. Among about 78,000 clones, approximately 85% were seen once, and the ten largest hold roughly 3%. The rearrangement links TRBV5-8 to TRBJ2-7; D gene uncertain. This TCR came from a man aged 40 to 70 with stage I lung adenocarcinoma. Source: peripheral blood, taken before any cancer treatment. The CDR3 loop reads CASTLNYEQYF. DNA of the CDR3: TGTGCCAGCACCCTGAACTACGAGCAGTACTTC.